This T cell receptor beta chain originates from a study of beta chain features in type 1 diabetes. Regarding the study as a whole: Among patients with Type 1 diabetes, TCRB CDR3s were moderately but significantly shorter in every one of the four CD4+ subsets. Patients and controls would share equally any PCR tilt toward shorter templates. TCRB repertoires of naive, central memory and Treg cells appeared more similar among patients than among healthy donors.

CD4+ naive, central memory, regulatory and stem cell-like memory cells were sorted via CD45RO/CCR7/CD25/CD127/CD95/CD27. Points on this clone: Its antigen is not known.

Expressed TCRB transcripts were sequenced because the isolated RNA had all been reverse transcribed beforehand. Repertoires were generated with immunoSEQ multiplex PCR, while TCRdb's copy carries only in-frame clones and drops some. Of roughly 730,000 clones in the sample, over 10% were seen once. Specimen: naive CD4+ T cells from blood. This TCR was recovered from a young man with type 1 diabetes.

DNA for the CDR3: TGTGCCAGCAGGCTCCCTAGGGGGTTCGGTGAGCAGTTCTTC. It yields the protein CASRLPRGFGEQFF. The chain carries TRBV7-8 and TRBJ2-1, with a possible D match to TRBD1 (6 bases). Per the germline V gene, CDR1 is SGHVS and CDR2 is FQNEAQ. The V and J ends lost 6 bases and 9 bases respectively, with 18 bases between them. This CDR3 has 14 residues.